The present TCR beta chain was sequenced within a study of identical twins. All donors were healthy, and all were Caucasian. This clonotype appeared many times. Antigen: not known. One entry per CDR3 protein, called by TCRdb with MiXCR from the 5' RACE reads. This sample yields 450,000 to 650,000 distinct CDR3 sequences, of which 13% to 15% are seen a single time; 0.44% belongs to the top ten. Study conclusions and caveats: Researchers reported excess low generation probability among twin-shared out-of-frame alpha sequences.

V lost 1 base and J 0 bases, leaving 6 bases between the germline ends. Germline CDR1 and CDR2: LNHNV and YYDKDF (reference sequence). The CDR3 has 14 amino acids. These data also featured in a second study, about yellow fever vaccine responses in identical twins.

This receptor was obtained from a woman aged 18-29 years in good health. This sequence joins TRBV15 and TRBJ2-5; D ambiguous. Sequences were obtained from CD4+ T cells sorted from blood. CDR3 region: CATSRGQNQETQYF. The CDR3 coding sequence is TGTGCCACCAGCAGAGGACAAAACCAAGAGACCCAGTACTTC. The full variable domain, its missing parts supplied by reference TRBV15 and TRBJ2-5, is DAMVIQNPRYQVTQFGKPVTLSCSQTLNHNVMYWYQQKSSQAPKLLFHYYDKDFNNEADTPDNFQSRRPNTSFCFLDIRSPGLGDTAMYLCATSRGQNQETQYFGPGTRLLVL.